Presented here are 22 T cell receptor beta chains from one specimen sequenced in a study of T cell repertoires in cytomegalovirus infection. Using its own MiXCR run on the reads, TCRdb lists one record per CDR3 protein. This sample has nearly 450,000 distinct CDR3 sequences, with approximately 31% found just once. Sequencing input: PBMCs. The source of these receptors is a human donor in good health (CMV status not recorded). Some clones in this sample may be carry-over from other donors' samples.

The chain has TRBV4-2 and TRBJ1-5, with D hard to call. The germline V and J ends were trimmed by 0 bases and 9 bases, with 12 bases remaining between them. The germline gives CDR1 LGHNA, CDR2 YNFKEQ. This CDR3 spans 14 amino acids. Here the CDR3 reads CASSQEVRLLPQHF. CDR3 bases: TGTGCCAGCAGCCAAGAAGTCAGACTTCTGCCCCAGCATTTT.

This clonotype was detected only a few times. The chain is built from TRBV19 and TRBJ2-1; 7 bases map to TRBD1. Germline-derived CDR1 and CDR2 are LNHDA and SQIVND (reference sequence). The CDR3 length is 15 residues. V gave up 4 bases and J gave up 4 bases; unmatched junction bases: 7. DNA of the CDR3: TGTGCCAGTAGTAACTCCGGGACAGCATACAATGAGCAGTTCTTC. It specifies CASSNSGTAYNEQFF.

The rearrangement links TRBV6-5 to TRBJ2-2; 12 nucleotides align to TRBD2. Germline V lookup: CDR1 MNHEY, CDR2 SVGAGI. The CDR3 runs 15 residues. With 10 bases clipped from V and 7 bases from J, the junction kept 10 bases outside the gene matches. CDR3 coding DNA: TGTGCCACCCAAACTAGCGGGGGGCGGGTCGGGGAGCTGTTTTTT. Its translation: CATQTSGGRVGELFF.

This clonotype was counted ten times or more. The chain combines TRBV7-6 with TRBJ1-1; 11 nucleotides agree with TRBD1. The CDR3 has 14 amino acids. V was clipped by 5 bases and J by 11 bases; unmatched bases: 10. Germline CDR1 SGHVS, CDR2 FNYEAQ. Here the CDR3 DNA reads TGTGCCAGCAGCGCTACGGACAGGGGGCTTCTCGCTTTCTTT. Translated, it gives CASSATDRGLLAFF. The full variable domain, in which reference TRBV7-6 and TRBJ1-1 provide the parts outside the CDR3, is GAGVSQSPRYKVTKRGQDVALRCDPISGHVSLYWYRQALGQGPEFLTYFNYEAQQDKSGLPNDRFSAERPEGSISTLTIQRTEQRDSAMYRCASSATDRGLLAFFGQGTRLTVV.

This chain links TRBV20-1 with TRBJ1-2; maybe TRBD1 (6 bases). V gave up 6 bases and J gave up 9 bases, with 17 bases separating them. This CDR3 spans 12 amino acids. Germline CDR1 DFQATT, CDR2 SNEGSKA (reference sequence). DNA for the CDR3: TGCAGTGCCCCCTGGGGGGCCGATAGCTACACCTTC. It yields the protein CSAPWGADSYTF.

This clonotype was counted at least ten times. The chain carries TRBV7-8 and TRBJ1-2, with D maybe TRBD1 (5 bases). Trimming took off 1 base at V and 5 bases at J, with 8 bases between the two ends. There are 13 residues in the CDR3. CDR1 and CDR2 (germline): SGHVS, FQNEAQ. DNA of the CDR3: TGTGCCAGCAGCTTAGTGCCAGGGTATGGCTACACCTTC. Its translation is CASSLVPGYGYTF.

This sequence joins TRBV4-2 and TRBJ2-1; tentative D call: TRBD2 (7 bases). V was shortened by 3 bases and J by 2 bases, with 20 bases between the two germline ends. Looked up from germline, CDR1 is LGHNA and CDR2 is YNFKEQ. The CDR3 length is 18 residues. The CDR3 bases are TGTGCCAGCAGCCAGACTACCCAGTCGGGGGGCCCCTACAATGAGCAGTTCTTC. Amino acid sequence: CASSQTTQSGGPYNEQFF.

The gene calls are TRBV12-3 or TRBV12-4 and TRBJ2-3; 8 positions match TRBD1. The CDR3 spans 16 residues. V gave up 7 bases and J gave up 1 base; unmatched junction bases: 10. The CDR3 DNA follows: TGTGCCAGCAATAGACCGGGACAGGTCCGCACAGATACGCAGTATTTT. This codes for CASNRPGQVRTDTQYF.

The chain employs TRBV4-3 and TRBJ1-5; weak D call: TRBD1 (6 bases). There are 15 residues in the CDR3. CDR1 LGHNA and CDR2 YSLEER come from the germline V gene. The germline V and J ends were trimmed by 3 bases and 2 bases, with 11 bases remaining between them. CDR3 sequence reads: CASSQYRDGNQPQHF. The CDR3 bases are TGCGCCAGCAGCCAGTACAGGGACGGCAATCAGCCCCAGCATTTT.

This clonotype was observed at least ten times. The V gene is TRBV6-1, the J gene TRBJ2-1; D is unresolved. Trimming left V 6 bases short and J 7 bases short, with 22 bases between. The CDR3 has 16 residues. From germline, CDR1 is MNHNS and CDR2 SASEGT. CDR3 sequence reads: CASRVTGSRRSNEQFF. CDR3 coding DNA: TGTGCCAGCAGGGTGACGGGCTCCAGAAGGTCGAATGAGCAGTTCTTC.

The V gene is TRBV14, the J gene TRBJ2-5, with D tentatively TRBD2 (5 bases). Germline V lookup: CDR1 SGHDN, CDR2 FVKESK. CDR3 length: 16 amino acids. Trimming pared 6 bases from V and 2 bases from J, leaving 19 bases between. CDR3 protein: CASRQKTTGIQETQYF. In nucleotides, the CDR3 is TGTGCCAGCAGACAAAAGACGACCGGGATTCAAGAGACCCAGTACTTC.

As to this clonotype: A much larger clone differs from this one at a single base, so this may be a read error. V usage is TRBV12-3 or TRBV12-4 and J usage is TRBJ1-2; 8 positions match TRBD1. J gave up 5 bases and V 6 bases, and 11 bases lay outside the gene matches. The CDR3 sequence is 15 residues long. CDR3 DNA: TGTGCCAGCAGGCGGTCCGGGACAGGCGGTTATGGCTACACCTTC. Encoded protein: CASRRSGTGGYGYTF.

In its sample, this clonotype was seen a few times. The chain uses TRBV27 and TRBJ2-3; D is ambiguous. Germline values: CDR1 MNHEY, CDR2 SMNVEV (reference sequence). Trimming removed 8 bases from V and 3 bases from J, with 18 bases in between. The CDR3 spans 15 residues. CDR3 loop: CASSRGRPQTDTQYF. The CDR3 coding sequence is TGTGCCAGCTCCCGCGGCAGGCCCCAGACAGATACGCAGTATTTT.

The chain recombines TRBV19 with TRBJ2-7, with 10 bases matching TRBD1. The J segment lost 7 bases and the V segment lost 5 bases, leaving 8 bases of the junction unmatched. CDR3 length: 14 amino acids. Germline V CDR1 and CDR2: LNHDA, SQIVND (reference sequence). The CDR3, as DNA: TGTGCCAGTAGTCCGAGGACAGGGGGAGAAGAGCAGTACTTC. This gives the protein CASSPRTGGEEQYF.

This clonotype occurred a few times. J is TRBJ1-3 and V is TRBV18; D is ambiguous. Germline V lookup: CDR1 KGHSH, CDR2 LQKENI. This CDR3 contains 14 residues. The V end was cut by 0 bases, the J end by 8 bases, with 11 bases between. CDR3 sequence: CASSPPSPRDTIYF. CDR3 sequence (DNA): TGTGCCAGCTCACCACCGTCCCCACGGGACACCATATATTTT.

This clonotype showed up many times. J is TRBJ2-5 and V is TRBV12-3 or TRBV12-4; unclear D gene. Trimming removed 9 bases at V and 4 bases at J, with 18 bases between. The CDR3 spans 14 residues. The CDR3 is CASTRRAWGETQYF. In DNA, the CDR3 is TGTGCCAGTACCCGAAGGGCCTGGGGAGAGACCCAGTACTTC.

Note on this clonotype: With a much larger clone just one base away, this may be a read error. The chain employs TRBV2 and TRBJ2-5, with D unresolved. This CDR3 is 10 amino acids long. CDR1 and CDR2 from the germline V gene are SNHLY and FYNNEI. V lost 11 bases and J lost 5, with 9 bases in between. The CDR3 protein is CAGSRETQYF. CDR3 nucleotide sequence: TGTGCCGGTTCACGGGAGACCCAGTACTTC.

This clonotype showed up just a few times. The CDR3 sequence: CASSPPGVAAGELFF. CDR3 in DNA: TGTGCCAGCAGCCCCCCCGGGGTAGCGGCCGGGGAGCTGTTTTTT. The rearrangement joins TRBV5-4 to TRBJ2-2; TRBD2 is a possible D gene (6 bases). V was trimmed by 4 bases and J by 6 bases, leaving 16 bases between them. This CDR3 is built from 15 residues. The V gene's germline CDR1 is SGHNT and CDR2 YYREEE (reference sequence).

As to this clonotype: A clone one base away is much larger, so this may be a read error. The chain joins TRBV7-6 to TRBJ2-5; D possibly corresponds to TRBD1 (6 bases). Trimming took off 1 base at V and 1 base at J, with 7 bases between the two ends. CDR3 length: 14 residues. The germline gives CDR1 SGHVS, CDR2 FNYEAQ. The CDR3 loop is CASSLVRGQETQYF. DNA for the CDR3: TGTGCCAGCAGCTTAGTCAGGGGCCAAGAGACCCAGTACTTC. Full variable domain (missing parts from reference TRBV7-6 and TRBJ2-5): GAGVSQSPRYKVTKRGQDVALRCDPISGHVSLYWYRQALGQGPEFLTYFNYEAQQDKSGLPNDRFSAERPEGSISTLTIQRTEQRDSAMYRCASSLVRGQETQYFGPGTRLLVL.

The rearrangement links TRBV11-1 to TRBJ2-5; D is possibly TRBD2 (6 bases). V lost 6 bases to trimming and J lost 5 bases, with 16 bases between them. The V gene's germline CDR1 is SGHAT and CDR2 FQDESV (reference sequence). The CDR3 is 14 residues long. The CDR3 loop is CASRETLALETQYF. The CDR3 coding sequence is TGTGCCAGCAGGGAGACACTAGCTTTGGAGACCCAGTACTTC.

On this clonotype: A read error may produce the germline difference seen at one junction end. The chain links TRBV5-6 to TRBJ2-4, with D possibly TRBD1 on 5 matching bases. The CDR3 contains 15 residues. Germline V gene data show CDR1 as SGHDT and CDR2 as YYEEEE. The CDR3 DNA sequence: TGTGCCAGCAGGTTGGACATTTTAGCCAAAAACATTCAGTACTTC. It codes for CASRLDILAKNIQYF.

The sample holds a few counts of this clonotype. The chain carries TRBV4-2 and TRBJ1-4; TRBD1 might be the D (6 bases). The CDR3 contains 14 residues. Looked up from germline, CDR1 is LGHNA and CDR2 is YNFKEQ. Trimming took 1 base from V and 4 from J, leaving 7 bases between them. The CDR3 here is CASSQAGVNEKLFF. The CDR3 region has the DNA TGTGCCAGCAGCCAAGCAGGGGTTAATGAAAAACTGTTTTTT.